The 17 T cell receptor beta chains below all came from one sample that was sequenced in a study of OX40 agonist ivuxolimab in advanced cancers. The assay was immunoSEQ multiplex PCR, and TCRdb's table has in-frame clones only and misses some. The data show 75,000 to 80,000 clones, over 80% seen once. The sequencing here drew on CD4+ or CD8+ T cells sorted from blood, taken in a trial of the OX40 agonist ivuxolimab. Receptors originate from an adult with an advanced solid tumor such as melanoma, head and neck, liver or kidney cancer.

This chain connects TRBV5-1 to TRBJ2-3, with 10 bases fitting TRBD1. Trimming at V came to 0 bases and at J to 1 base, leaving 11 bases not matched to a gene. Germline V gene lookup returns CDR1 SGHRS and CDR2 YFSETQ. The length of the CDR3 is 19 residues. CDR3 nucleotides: TGCGCCAGCAGCTTGGAAGTCGTGGACAGGGGGTGGGGCACAGATACGCAGTATTTT. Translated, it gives CASSLEVVDRGWGTDTQYF.

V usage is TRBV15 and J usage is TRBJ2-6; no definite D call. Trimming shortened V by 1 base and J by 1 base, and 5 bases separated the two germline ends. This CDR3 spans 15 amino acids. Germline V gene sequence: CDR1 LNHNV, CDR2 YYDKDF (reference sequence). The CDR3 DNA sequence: TGTGCCACCAGCAGAGCGCTGTCTGGGGCCAACGTCCTGACTTTC. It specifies CATSRALSGANVLTF.

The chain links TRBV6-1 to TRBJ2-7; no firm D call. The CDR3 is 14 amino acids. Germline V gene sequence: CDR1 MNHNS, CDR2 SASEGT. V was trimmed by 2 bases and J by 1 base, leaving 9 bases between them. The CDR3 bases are TGTGCCAGCAGTGAACAGCAGACTTCCTACGAGCAGTACTTC. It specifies CASSEQQTSYEQYF.

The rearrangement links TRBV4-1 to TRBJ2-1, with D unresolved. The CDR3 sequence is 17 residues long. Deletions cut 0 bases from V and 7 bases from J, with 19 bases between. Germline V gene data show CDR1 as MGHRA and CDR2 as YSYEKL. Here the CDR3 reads CASSQEGWLRLPNEQFF. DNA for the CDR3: TGCGCCAGCAGCCAAGAAGGTTGGTTGAGACTTCCGAATGAGCAGTTCTTC.

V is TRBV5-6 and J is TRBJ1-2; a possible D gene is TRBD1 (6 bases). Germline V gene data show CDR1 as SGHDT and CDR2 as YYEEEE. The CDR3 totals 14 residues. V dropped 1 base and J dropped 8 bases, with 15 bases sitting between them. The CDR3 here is CASSLPGQRSGYTF. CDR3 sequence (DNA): TGTGCCAGCAGCTTGCCCGGACAGAGATCGGGCTACACCTTC.

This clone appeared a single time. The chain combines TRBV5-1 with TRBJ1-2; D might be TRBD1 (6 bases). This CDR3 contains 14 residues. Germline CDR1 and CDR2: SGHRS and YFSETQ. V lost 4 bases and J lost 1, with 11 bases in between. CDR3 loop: CASSTTGDNYGYTF. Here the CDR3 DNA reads TGCGCCAGCAGCACGACAGGAGATAACTATGGCTACACCTTC.

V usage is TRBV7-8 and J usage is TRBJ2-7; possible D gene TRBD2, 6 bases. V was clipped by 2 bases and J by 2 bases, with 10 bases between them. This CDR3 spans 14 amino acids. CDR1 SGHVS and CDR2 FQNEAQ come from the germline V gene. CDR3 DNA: TGTGCCAGCAGCTTACAGGGAGGCCCCTACGAGCAGTACTTC. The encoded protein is CASSLQGGPYEQYF.

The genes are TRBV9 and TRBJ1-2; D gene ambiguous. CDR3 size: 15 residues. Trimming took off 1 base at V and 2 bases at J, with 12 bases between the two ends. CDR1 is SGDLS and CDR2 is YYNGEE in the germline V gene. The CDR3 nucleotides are TGTGCCAGCAGCGTAATGGGAGGAGTCAACTATGGCTACACCTTC. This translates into CASSVMGGVNYGYTF.

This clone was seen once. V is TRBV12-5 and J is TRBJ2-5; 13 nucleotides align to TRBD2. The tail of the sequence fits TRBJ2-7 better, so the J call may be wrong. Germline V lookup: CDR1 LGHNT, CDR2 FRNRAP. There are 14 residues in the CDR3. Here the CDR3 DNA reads TGTGCTAGTGGTGGGACTAGCGGGAACTACGAGCAGTACTTC. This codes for CASGGTSGNYEQYF.

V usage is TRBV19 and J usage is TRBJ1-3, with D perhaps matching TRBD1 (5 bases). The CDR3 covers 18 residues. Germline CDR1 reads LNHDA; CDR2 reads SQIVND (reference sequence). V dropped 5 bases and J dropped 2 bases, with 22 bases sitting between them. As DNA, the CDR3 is TGTGCCAGTAGTCCCGCCAGATCGAGCCTCAGGGCTGGAAACACCATATATTTT. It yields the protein CASSPARSSLRAGNTIYF.

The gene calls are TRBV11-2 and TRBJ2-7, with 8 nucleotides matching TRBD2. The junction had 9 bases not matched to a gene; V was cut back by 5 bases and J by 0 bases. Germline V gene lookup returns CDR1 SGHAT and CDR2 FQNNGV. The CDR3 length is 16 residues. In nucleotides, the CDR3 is TGTGCCAGCAGCCCCCGGACTAGCTTAAGCTCCTACGAGCAGTACTTC. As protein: CASSPRTSLSSYEQYF.

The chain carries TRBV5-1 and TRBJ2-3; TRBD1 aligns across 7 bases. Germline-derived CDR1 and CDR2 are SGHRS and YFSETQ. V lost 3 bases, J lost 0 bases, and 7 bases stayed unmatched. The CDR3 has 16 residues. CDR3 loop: CASSSRTGSSTDTQYF. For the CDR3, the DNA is TGCGCCAGCAGCTCCCGGACAGGTTCTAGCACAGATACGCAGTATTTT.

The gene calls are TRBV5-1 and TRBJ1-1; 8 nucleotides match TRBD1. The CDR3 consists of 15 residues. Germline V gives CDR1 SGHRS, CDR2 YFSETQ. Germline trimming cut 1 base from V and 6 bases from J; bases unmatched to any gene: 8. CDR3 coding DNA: TGCGCCAGCAGCTTGACGCTCACAGGGGGGTCTGAAGCTTTCTTT. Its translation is CASSLTLTGGSEAFF.

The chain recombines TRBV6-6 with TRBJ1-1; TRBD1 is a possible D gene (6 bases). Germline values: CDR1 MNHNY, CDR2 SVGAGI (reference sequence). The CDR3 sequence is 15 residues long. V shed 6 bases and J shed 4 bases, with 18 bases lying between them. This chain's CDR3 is CASSPSDSRATEAFF. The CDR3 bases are TGTGCCAGCAGCCCCTCGGACAGTAGGGCCACTGAAGCTTTCTTT.

The CDR3: CASSTQETQYF. CDR3 in DNA: TGTGCCAGTAGTACACAAGAGACCCAGTACTTC. This chain links TRBV19 with TRBJ2-5; D remains unclear. Germline V lookup: CDR1 LNHDA, CDR2 SQIVND (reference sequence). This CDR3 has 11 residues. V was cut by 4 bases and J by 2 bases, with 2 bases left in between.

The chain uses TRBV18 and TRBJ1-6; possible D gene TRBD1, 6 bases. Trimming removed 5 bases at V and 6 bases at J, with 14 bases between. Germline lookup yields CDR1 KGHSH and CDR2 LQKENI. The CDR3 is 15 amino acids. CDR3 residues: CASSNTQGGNSPLHF. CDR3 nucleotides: TGTGCCAGCTCAAACACACAGGGAGGTAATTCACCCCTCCACTTT.

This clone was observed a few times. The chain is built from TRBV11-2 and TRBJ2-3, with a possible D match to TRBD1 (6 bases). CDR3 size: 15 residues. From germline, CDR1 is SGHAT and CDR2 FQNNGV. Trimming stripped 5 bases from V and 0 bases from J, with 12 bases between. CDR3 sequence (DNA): TGTGCCAGCAGCCAACCCGGACAGAGCACAGATACGCAGTATTTT. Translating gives CASSQPGQSTDTQYF. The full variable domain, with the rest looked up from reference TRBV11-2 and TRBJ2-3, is EAGVAQSPRYKIIEKRQSVAFWCNPISGHATLYWYQQILGQGPKLLIQFQNNGVVDDSQLPKDRFSAERLKGVDSTLKIQPAKLEDSAVYLCASSQPGQSTDTQYFGPGTRLTVL.